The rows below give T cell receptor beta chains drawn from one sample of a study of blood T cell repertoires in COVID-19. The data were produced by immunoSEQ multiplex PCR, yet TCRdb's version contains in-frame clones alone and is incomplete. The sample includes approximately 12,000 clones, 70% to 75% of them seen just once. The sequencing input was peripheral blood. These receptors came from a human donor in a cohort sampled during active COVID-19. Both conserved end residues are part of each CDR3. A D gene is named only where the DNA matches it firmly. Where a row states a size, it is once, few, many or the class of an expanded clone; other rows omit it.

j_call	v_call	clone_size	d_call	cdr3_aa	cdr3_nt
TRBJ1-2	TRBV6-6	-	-	CASSYPRTDGYGYTF	TGTGCCAGCAGTTACCCAAGGACAGATGGCTATGGCTACACCTTC
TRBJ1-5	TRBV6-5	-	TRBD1	CASRDRPSLAQHF	TGTGCCAGCCGGGACAGGCCTAGTTTGGCCCAGCATTTT
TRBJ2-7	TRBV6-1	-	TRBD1	CASSEVGTGPYEQYF	TGTGCCAGCAGTGAAGTGGGGACAGGGCCCTACGAGCAGTACTTC
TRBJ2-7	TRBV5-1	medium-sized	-	CASSTRTGAYEQYF	TGCGCCAGCAGCACCAGGACGGGGGCCTACGAGCAGTACTTC
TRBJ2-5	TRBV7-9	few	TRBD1	CASSLTGTGSRGTQYF	TGTGCCAGCAGCTTAACCGGGACAGGGTCGAGGGGGACCCAGTACTTC
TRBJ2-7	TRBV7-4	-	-	CASSLYIYEQYF	TGTGCCAGCAGCTTATACATTTACGAGCAGTACTTC
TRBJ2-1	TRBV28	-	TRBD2	CASSPGTMYNEQFF	TGTGCCAGCAGTCCCGGGACTATGTACAATGAGCAGTTCTTC
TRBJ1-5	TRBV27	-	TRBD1	CASEGQGDNQPQHF	TGTGCCAGCGAGGGACAGGGAGACAATCAGCCCCAGCATTTT
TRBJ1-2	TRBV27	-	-	CASSFGGGYGYTF	TGTGCCAGCAGTTTCGGGGGTGGCTATGGCTACACCTTC
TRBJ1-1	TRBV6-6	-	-	CASSTLGRGNTEAFF	TGTGCCAGCAGTACCCTCGGGAGGGGGAACACTGAAGCTTTCTTT
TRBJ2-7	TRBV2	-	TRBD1	CASSDGTAPYEQYF	TGTGCCAGCAGTGATGGGACAGCCCCCTACGAGCAGTACTTC
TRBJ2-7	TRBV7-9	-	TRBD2	CASSLGAGGSMGGEQYF	TGTGCCAGCAGCTTAGGAGCGGGAGGCTCGATGGGGGGGGAGCAGTACTTC
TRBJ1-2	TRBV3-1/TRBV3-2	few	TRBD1	CASSQGRTGRGYTF	TGTGCCAGCAGCCAAGGCCGGACAGGGAGAGGCTACACCTTC
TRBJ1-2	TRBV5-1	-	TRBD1	CASSLGDRTYGYTF	TGCGCCAGCAGCTTGGGGGACAGGACATATGGCTACACCTTC
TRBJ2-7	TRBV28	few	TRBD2	CASSYGLAGGVRYEQYF	TGTGCCAGCAGTTACGGACTAGCGGGAGGTGTAAGGTACGAGCAGTACTTC
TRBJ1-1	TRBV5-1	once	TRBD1	CASSYRRTGENTEAFF	TGCGCCAGCAGCTACAGAAGGACAGGAGAGAACACTGAAGCTTTCTTT
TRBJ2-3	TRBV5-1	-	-	CASNETGDTQYF	TGCGCCAGCAACGAGACGGGAGATACGCAGTATTTT
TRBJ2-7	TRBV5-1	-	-	CASSLTGSYEQYF	TGCGCCAGCAGCTTGACGGGATCCTACGAGCAGTACTTC
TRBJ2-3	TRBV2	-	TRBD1	CASRGTGGVGTQYF	TGTGCCAGCAGAGGAACAGGGGGCGTGGGTACGCAGTATTTT
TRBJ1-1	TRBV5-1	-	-	CASSLSGGPVAINEAFF	TGCGCCAGCAGCTTGAGCGGGGGGCCCGTTGCCATAAATGAAGCTTTCTTT
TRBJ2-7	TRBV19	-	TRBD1	CASTLRTGVSYEQYF	TGTGCCAGTACTCTCCGGACAGGGGTCTCCTACGAGCAGTACTTC
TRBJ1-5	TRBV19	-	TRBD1	CASTSPPGQGGYSNQPQHF	TGTGCCAGTACCTCACCCCCGGGACAGGGGGGCTATAGCAATCAGCCCCAGCATTTT
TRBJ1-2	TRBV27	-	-	CASGRQPYGYTF	TGTGCCAGCGGACGACAGCCCTATGGCTACACCTTC
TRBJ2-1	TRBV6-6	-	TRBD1	CASSRQGGSSYNEQFF	TGTGCCAGCAGTAGACAGGGGGGGAGCTCCTACAATGAGCAGTTCTTC
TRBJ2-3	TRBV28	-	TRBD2	CASSLVTSGPDTQYF	TGTGCCAGCAGTTTAGTGACTAGCGGGCCAGATACGCAGTATTTT
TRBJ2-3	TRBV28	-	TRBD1	CASSFGQAHTQYF	TGTGCCAGCAGTTTCGGACAGGCCCATACGCAGTATTTT
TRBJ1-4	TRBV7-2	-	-	CASSSSRDMVF	TGTGCCAGCAGCTCTAGCCGGGACATGGTTTTT
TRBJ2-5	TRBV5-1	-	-	CASSFAGDETQYF	TGCGCCAGCAGCTTCGCAGGGGACGAGACCCAGTACTTC
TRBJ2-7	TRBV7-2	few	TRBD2	CASSPLASGLSYEQYF	TGTGCCAGCAGCCCCTTGGCTAGCGGGCTTAGCTACGAGCAGTACTTC
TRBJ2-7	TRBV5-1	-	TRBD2	CASSLAGTTNYEQYF	TGCGCCAGCAGCTTGGCGGGGACTACGAACTACGAGCAGTACTTC
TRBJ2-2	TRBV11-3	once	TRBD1	CASSLGDRKSNTGELFF	TGTGCCAGCAGCTTAGGGGACAGGAAGTCGAACACCGGGGAGCTGTTTTTT
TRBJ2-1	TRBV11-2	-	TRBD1	CASSSWTGPNSYNEQFF	TGTGCCAGCAGCTCCTGGACAGGGCCAAACTCCTACAATGAGCAGTTCTTC
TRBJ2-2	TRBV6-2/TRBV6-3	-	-	CASSLPGAYTGELFF	TGTGCCAGCAGTCTGCCGGGAGCCTACACCGGGGAGCTGTTTTTT
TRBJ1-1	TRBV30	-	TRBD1	CAWSGQANTEAFF	TGTGCCTGGAGCGGACAGGCTAACACTGAAGCTTTCTTT
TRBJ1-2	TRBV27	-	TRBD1	CASSSSTRGPRGYTF	TGTGCCAGCAGTTCTTCAACCAGGGGGCCGAGGGGCTACACCTTC
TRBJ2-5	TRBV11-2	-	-	CASSPPKKQETQYF	TGTGCCAGCAGCCCTCCTAAAAAACAAGAGACCCAGTACTTC
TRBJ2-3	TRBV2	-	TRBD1	CASSGPGTGLGTTDTQYF	TGTGCCAGCAGCGGTCCCGGGACAGGGCTGGGCACTACAGATACGCAGTATTTT
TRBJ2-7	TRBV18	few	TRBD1	CASSRSWGRGEQYF	TGTGCCAGCTCACGGTCCTGGGGCAGGGGGGAGCAGTACTTC
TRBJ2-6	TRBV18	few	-	CASSPLSGANVLTF	TGTGCCAGCTCACCACTATCTGGGGCCAACGTCCTGACTTTC
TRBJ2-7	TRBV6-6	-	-	CASSKGVSYEQYF	TGTGCCAGCAGTAAAGGAGTTTCCTACGAGCAGTACTTC